This T cell receptor beta chain emerged from a study of shared clonotypes between healthy human individuals. The germline V gene encodes CDR1 WNHNN and CDR2 SYGVQD (reference sequence). The CDR3 runs 13 residues. The V end was cut by 5 bases, the J end by 1 base, with 7 bases between. It was around 220 ng DNA, 25,000 to 35,000 T cell genomes, that sorted-subset replicate PCRs used. The method was immunoSEQ multiplex PCR; TCRdb's version includes in-frame clones alone and lacks a portion of them. Of about 1.5 million clones in the sample, 96% were seen once. The V call is TRBV10-1, the J call TRBJ2-3, with D perhaps TRBD2 (5 bases). This receptor was identified in a man younger than 45 in good health. The material sequenced was naive CD4+ T cells sorted from blood. This sample's subset: CD45RA+ positively selected. CDR3 sequence reads: CASSQAGTDTQYF. The CDR3 nucleotides are TGCGCCAGCAGTCAAGCGGGCACAGATACGCAGTATTTT.